The subject of this entry is one TCR beta chain. This clonotype has just a few counts. The antigen it recognizes is unknown. It has no much larger one-base neighbor in the sample; base qualities were not kept. The record originates from a study of T-cell memory formation after mild COVID-19 (TCRdb year 2021). A note on the overall study: TCR sequence clusters from the two donors were largely donor specific. T-cell clones expanding and contracting after mild COVID-19 in two donors were tracked by longitudinal TCRalpha and TCRbeta repertoire sequencing. The cohort was made up of two young adult volunteers, one female and one male, who were previously healthy.

For CDR1 and CDR2, the germline V gene (reference sequence) lists LNHDA and SQIVND. The CDR3 spans 13 residues, from the cysteine through the phenylalanine. The DNA shown is the 39-base CDR3, in frame from base 1. Relative to germline, V is 0 bases shorter and J is 5 bases shorter, with 7 bases between their ends. These reads were obtained on an Illumina NovaSeq 6000. TCRalpha and TCRbeta cDNA libraries were constructed by 5'RACE with constant-segment primers, with sample barcodes and unique molecular identifiers being introduced. Trizol reagent was used to extract RNA from every sample. Amplification of the libraries took two PCR steps, and the second step added a second sample barcode plus Illumina TruSeq adapters. Sequencing of libraries was performed on an Illumina NovaSeq with 2 x 150 bp paired-end reads. Per the source publication's procedure: With migec v1.2.7, reads were demultiplexed and then collapsed into UMI-guided consensus sequences. Using mixcr v2.1.11, UMI consensuses were aligned to TRA and TRB V and J templates and then assembled into clonotypes. Clonotypes were classified as expanded or contracted when called significant by both edgeR and NoisET, with noise models trained on biological replicates. For edgeR calls, a false discovery rate-adjusted p below 0.01 and a log2 fold-change threshold of 1 were applied. As an exploratory analysis of dynamics, max-normalized trajectories of the 1000 most abundant clonotypes were examined by PCA with hierarchical clustering. Separately sequenced CD4+ and CD8+ repertoires were used to assign the CD4 or CD8 phenotype of responding clones. TCRdb reprocessed the public reads (quality trimming at Q25 with fastp, clone calling with MiXCR) and kept in-frame beta chains. For every CDR3 protein sequence, its rows merge into one entry that carries the most common genes and DNA. Here the V and J calls rest on TCRdb's processing, not on the authors' analysis. Recorded for this sample are some 320,000 distinct CDR3 sequences; roughly an eighth of them occurred a single time. The top ten hold about 21% of the sample.

General findings and caveats noted by the study authors: Clones that contracted from day 15 to 85 showed balanced CD4/CD8 phenotypes, whereas a second wave of clones that expanded from day 15 to 37 leaned towards CD4+. The study covered only two mild cases, and larger cohorts including severe cases with pre-infection samples were considered necessary. Some responding clones were detected in pre-infection memory, suggesting pre-existing cross-reactive memory T cells joined the SARS-CoV-2 response. Contracting CD4+ clones turned up mainly in the CM and EM memory subsets, whereas EMRA was where CD8+ clones were enriched. Whether the second-wave clones peaking on day 37 were SARS-CoV-2 specific was not confirmed.

Ficoll-Paque density gradient centrifugation was used to isolate PBMCs. The material sequenced was PBMCs or a T cell subset sorted from them (not recorded which). This chain is built from TRBV19 and TRBJ1-1; no D segment can be confidently identified. The sequence was collected from a man between 18 and 29 years old who had mild COVID-19 (a few samples of this study predate the infection). The sample titles of this study are shuffled in the database, so cell type and time point are left out; the donor was told from shared clones. The DNA is TGTGCCAGTAGTATAGACGGAGGGACTGAAGCTTTCTTT. This codes for CASSIDGGTEAFF. The CDR3, completed at both ends by the reference TRBV19 and TRBJ1-1 genes, gives the full variable domain DGGITQSPKYLFRKEGQNVTLSCEQNLNHDAMYWYRQDPGQGLRLIYYSQIVNDFQKGDIAEGYSVSREKKESFPLTVTSAQKNPTAFYLCASSIDGGTEAFFGQGTRLTVV.